A selection of T cell receptor beta chains follows, all from one sample in a study of blood T cell repertoires in COVID-19. Sequencing was performed with immunoSEQ multiplex PCR; in TCRdb, only in-frame clones are kept and a portion is missing. The sample lists around 270,000 clones; 75% to 95% were seen once. The sample was peripheral blood. The source is a person aged 18 to 35 with COVID-19, enrolled during active disease. Both conserved end residues are part of each CDR3.

v_gene,j_gene,CDR3aa
TRBV7-6,TRBJ2-1,CASSSARLGGYNEQFF
TRBV6-2/TRBV6-3,TRBJ2-7,CASSYDGLTYEQYF
TRBV4-1,TRBJ2-7,CASSQKDNYEQYF
TRBV4-1,TRBJ1-2,CASSRTADYGYTF
TRBV7-9,TRBJ2-7,CASSSGLAGPRANEQYF
TRBV7-2,TRBJ2-3,CASSTYPADTQYF
TRBV7-8,TRBJ2-7,CASSLGIWEDEQYF
TRBV29-1,TRBJ1-2,CSVWEDYGYTF
TRBV20-1,TRBJ2-4,CSASGPPGEVNIQYF
TRBV10-2,TRBJ1-2,CASSELQGGYTF
TRBV28,TRBJ2-3,CASSPSYTQYF
TRBV19,TRBJ2-1,CASSPRTSAYNEQFF
TRBV6-6,TRBJ2-7,CASSPSSGTSVTYEQYF
TRBV15,TRBJ2-6,CATSRGGGSGANVLTF
TRBV6-2/TRBV6-3,TRBJ2-7,CASSYASGSEQYF